Presented here are 2 T cell receptor beta chains from one specimen sequenced in a study of blood T cell repertoires in COVID-19. Data came from immunoSEQ multiplex PCR; TCRdb stores just in-frame clones and leaves some out. This table holds 200,000 to 300,000 clones, roughly 76% found once. The specimen was peripheral blood. The receptors derive from a woman of 80 years or more with COVID-19, enrolled during active disease.

The chain couples TRBV6-5 to TRBJ1-4, with a tentative D call TRBD1 (5 bases). V lost 7 bases and J lost 8, with 17 bases in between. The CDR3 runs to 14 residues. CDR1 and CDR2 from the germline V gene are MNHEY and SVGAGI. CDR3 protein: CASIQYRSGEKLFF. CDR3 bases: TGTGCCAGCATACAGTATCGATCAGGGGAAAAACTGTTTTTT.

This chain uses TRBV30 with TRBJ2-1, with D tentatively TRBD2 (5 bases). Germline CDR1 GTSNPN, CDR2 SVGIG (reference sequence). The CDR3 is 14 amino acids. Trimming stripped 3 bases from V and 2 bases from J, with 11 bases between. CDR3 DNA sequence: TGTGCCTGGAGAGGTCGCGGGCCCTACAATGAGCAGTTCTTC. Translating it yields CAWRGRGPYNEQFF. Combining the CDR3 with reference TRBV30 and TRBJ2-1 gives the whole variable domain SQTIHQWPATLVQPVGSPLSLECTVEGTSNPNLYWYRQAAGRGLQLLFYSVGIGQISSEVPQNLSASRPQDRQFILSSKKLLLSDSGFYLCAWRGRGPYNEQFFGPGTRLTVL.